This T cell receptor beta chain derives from a study of blood T cell repertoires in COVID-19. V dropped 0 bases and J dropped 6; count of bases not matched to a gene: 6. Germline V gene sequence: CDR1 LNHNV, CDR2 YYDKDF (reference sequence). The CDR3 is 16 residues long. The authors' processing: Cell counts per sample came from amplifying reference gene primers. The protocol was immunoSEQ multiplex PCR, while the TCRdb copy is restricted to in-frame clones and leaves out a portion. V and J calls and clone size are those listed in that table; D and trimming were worked out from the DNA. The table lists 80,000 to 100,000 clones, roughly 82% of them singletons.

The J gene is TRBJ1-5, the V gene TRBV15, with 9 bases that match TRBD1. This clonotype was sampled from a man in his 70s with active or convalescent COVID-19. Sequenced: peripheral blood. In nucleotides, the CDR3 is TGTGCCACCAGCAGAGATAAGACAGGGGGAAGTCAGCCCCAGCATTTT. Its protein product is CATSRDKTGGSQPQHF.